Below, one TCR beta chain is given with its context. Its matching antigen is unknown. This specimen comes from a study of Ad26.COV2.S vaccination and SARS-CoV-2 variants. About the research overall: Participant was drawn from the COV1001 Ad26.COV2.S trial arm. Once or twice, 56 days apart, Ad26.COV2.S was delivered intramuscularly. Study-level results: Placebo recipients trailed vaccine recipients in spike-specific TCR breadth.

Sequencing was performed with immunoSEQ multiplex PCR; in TCRdb, only in-frame clones are kept and a portion is missing. In the table there are around 300,000 clones, roughly 90% of which are singletons. Treatment meaning: roughly 18 received Ad26.COV2.S at low or high dose, single or two shots; a few received placebo; per-sample allocation not given. Samples analyzed were those drawn on day 63 after the first vaccine or placebo injection. V was pared by 4 bases and J by 2 bases, with 15 bases of the junction left unmatched. This CDR3 is built from 20 residues. Germline V gives CDR1 MNHEY, CDR2 SVGEGT.

The TCR sequence derives from a person between 18 and 60 years old who received the Ad26.COV2.S COVID-19 vaccine or a placebo. The source was peripheral blood, collected in a trial of Ad26.COV2.S vaccine versus placebo. V and J are TRBV6-2 or TRBV6-3 and TRBJ2-5; 14 nucleotides align to TRBD2. This CDR3 is CASSSLRLAGGALYQETQYF. In nucleotides, the CDR3 is TGTGCCAGCAGTTCCCTCCGACTAGCGGGGGGGGCTCTATATCAAGAGACCCAGTACTTC.